This T cell receptor beta chain was captured in a study of blood T cell repertoires in COVID-19. Study overall: Samples of COVID-19 (acute and convalescent) were obtained from the United States, Italy and Spain. The cDNA or gDNA used as material had been derived from T cells, B-cell-depleted T cells, or PBMCs.

Per the original data handling: Amplification with reference gene primers provided the estimates of nucleated cell counts. Clones were read by immunoSEQ multiplex PCR, and TCRdb kept only the in-frame ones, dropping some. Clone size and the V and J calls come from that table; the DNA yielded D and trimming. Here the sample spans over 45,000 clones, roughly 87% being singletons. The CDR3 is 15 residues long. The germline CDR1 and CDR2 sequences are MNHNS and SASEGT. V dropped 1 base and J dropped 6 bases, with 15 bases sitting between them. The clonotype originates from a man in his 60s with active COVID-19. Sequencing was done on a sample of peripheral blood. The chain has TRBV6-1 and TRBJ1-1; D may be TRBD1 (5 bases). The CDR3 protein is CASSEVWQGNAEAFF. CDR3 sequence (DNA): TGTGCCAGCAGTGAAGTTTGGCAGGGTAACGCTGAAGCTTTCTTT.